A selection of T cell receptor beta chains follows, all from one sample in a study of vaccination and CD4 T cells after COVID-19. Using its own MiXCR run on the PCR reads, TCRdb lists one record per CDR3 protein. The data hold fewer than 8,000 distinct CDR3 sequences, with more than 30% observed a single time. These receptors are not linked to any known antigen. Sequencing input: CD4+ T cells from blood, cultured in vitro. The receptors were sampled from a human donor in good health. Both conserved end residues are part of each CDR3. Fields, in order: CDR3 length, clone size, V gene, D gene, J gene, CDR3 DNA, CDR3 protein. The D gene is left open where the match is weak. Size is omitted from some rows. Given values are once, few, many or a class for expanded clones.

15	-	TRBV7-7	-	TRBJ2-1	TGTGCTAGCAGCCCCTTGGGGAGCTCCTACAATGAGCAGTTCTTC	CASSPLGSSYNEQFF
14	few	TRBV20-1	-	TRBJ1-1	TGCAGTGCTAGAACAGGGTTGGGTGGCACTGAAGCTTTCTTT	CSARTGLGGTEAFF
15	-	TRBV20-1	TRBD2	TRBJ2-1	TGCAGTGCTACAAGGACTAGCGGGAGGGCCAATGAGCAGTTCTTC	CSATRTSGRANEQFF
15	few	TRBV6-2/TRBV6-3	-	TRBJ1-5	TGTGCCAGCAGTTATCGTGGGCAGGCCAATCAGCCCCAGCATTTT	CASSYRGQANQPQHF
14	medium-sized	TRBV6-1	-	TRBJ1-6	TGTGCCAGCAGCATAAGAGGGTACGATTCACCCCTCCACTTT	CASSIRGYDSPLHF
12	-	TRBV28	-	TRBJ2-1	TGTGCCAGCAGTTTATCCTACAATGAGCAGTTCTTC	CASSLSYNEQFF
11	-	TRBV28	-	TRBJ2-7	TGTGCCAGCAGTCAAAGCCGGGGGCCCTACTTC	CASSQSRGPYF
15	-	TRBV7-3	TRBD2	TRBJ2-5	TGTGCCAGCAGCTTAGACGGGGGGGGTTCGAAGACCCAGTACTTC	CASSLDGGGSKTQYF
15	few	TRBV4-2	-	TRBJ1-1	TGTGCCAGCAGCCAAGATCCGTGGGTGAACACTGAAGCTTTCTTT	CASSQDPWVNTEAFF
14	-	TRBV15	TRBD1	TRBJ1-1	TGTGCCACCAGCAGGGGACAGGTGAACACTGAAGCTTTCTTT	CATSRGQVNTEAFF
14	-	TRBV20-1	-	TRBJ2-3	TGCAGTGCTTTCCCCGACAGTCGCACAGATACGCAGTATTTT	CSAFPDSRTDTQYF
14	-	TRBV27	-	TRBJ2-7	TGTGCCAGCAGTTTATCGTTCAGAGCCTACGAGCAGTACTTC	CASSLSFRAYEQYF
15	-	TRBV19	-	TRBJ1-1	TGTGCCAGTAGTACAGCGGGACACGTGAACACTGAAGCTTTCTTT	CASSTAGHVNTEAFF
18	-	TRBV5-6	TRBD2	TRBJ2-3	TGTGCCAGCAGCTCCGCCGGGGGGAGCGGGGGGAGCACAGATACGCAGTATTTT	CASSSAGGSGGSTDTQYF
12	-	TRBV18	-	TRBJ2-5	TGTGCCAGCTCACCAAAGCGGGAGACCCAGTACTTC	CASSPKRETQYF
16	few	TRBV7-9	TRBD2	TRBJ2-2	TGTGCCAGCAGCTTAGGACTAGCGGGAGGTAACGGGGAGCTGTTTTTT	CASSLGLAGGNGELFF
17	few	TRBV6-2/TRBV6-3	TRBD1	TRBJ1-5	TGTGCCAGCAGCCCCATCACCACAGGGGTGAGCAATCAGCCCCAGCATTTT	CASSPITTGVSNQPQHF
12	-	TRBV5-4	-	TRBJ2-1	TGTGCCAGCAGCTTGTGGGGGAATGAGCAGTTCTTC	CASSLWGNEQFF
14	medium-sized	TRBV20-1	-	TRBJ1-2	TGCAGTGCTAGAGAACCCGACCCCACGGAAGGCTACACCTTC	CSAREPDPTEGYTF
14	-	TRBV20-1	-	TRBJ2-3	TGCAGTGCTAGAGACGCATCCAAGGCAGATACGCAGTATTTT	CSARDASKADTQYF
14	-	TRBV28	-	TRBJ1-2	TGTGCCAGCAGTTTTACTGTCAGCCCGTATGGCTACACCTTC	CASSFTVSPYGYTF
14	-	TRBV28	TRBD1	TRBJ1-5	TGTGCCGGAAATTCCGGGACAGGTATTCAGCCCCAGCATTTT	CAGNSGTGIQPQHF
15	few	TRBV20-1	TRBD2	TRBJ2-7	TGCAGTGCTGAACGACCTGGCGGGAGTTCCCTCGAGCAGTACTTC	CSAERPGGSSLEQYF
15	few	TRBV7-2	-	TRBJ2-7	TGTGCCAGCAGCTTAGGGACGGGCCCAGGGTACGAGCAGTACTTC	CASSLGTGPGYEQYF
14	large	TRBV7-6	-	TRBJ2-3	TGTGCCAGCAGAGGGGGGTTCGGCACAGATACGCAGTATTTT	CASRGGFGTDTQYF
13	-	TRBV7-2	-	TRBJ2-1	TGTGCCAGCAGCCGTGGTAGTTTTGGCGAGCAGTTCTTC	CASSRGSFGEQFF
14	-	TRBV6-5	-	TRBJ2-5	TGTGCCAGCAGTTACTCCCACCCCCAAGAGACCCAGTACTTC	CASSYSHPQETQYF
13	few	TRBV19	-	TRBJ1-2	TGTGCCAGTAGTATAATGGAGAGCTATGGCTACACCTTC	CASSIMESYGYTF
14	-	TRBV11-2	-	TRBJ2-1	TGTGCCAGCAGCCGAAGGGGGGCCTACAATGAGCAGTTCTTC	CASSRRGAYNEQFF
15	-	TRBV7-2	TRBD2	TRBJ2-1	TGTGCCAGCAGCCCAAGCGGGAGCTACGGCAATGAGCAGTTCTTC	CASSPSGSYGNEQFF
15	-	TRBV29-1	TRBD1	TRBJ2-2	TGCAGCGTTGTGACGGGACAGGGGAACACCGGGGAGCTGTTTTTT	CSVVTGQGNTGELFF
15	few	TRBV19	-	TRBJ1-5	TGTGCCAGTAGTATTGGCGGGGTGAGCAATCAGCCCCAGCATTTT	CASSIGGVSNQPQHF
14	-	TRBV9	-	TRBJ2-5	TGTGCCAGCAGCGTAGGGATGGCTGGCGAGACCCAGTACTTC	CASSVGMAGETQYF
15	-	TRBV6-2/TRBV6-3	-	TRBJ2-1	TGTGCCAGCATTCAAGGGGCAGCCTCCTACAATGAGCAGTTCTTC	CASIQGAASYNEQFF
15	few	TRBV19	TRBD1	TRBJ2-6	TGTGCCAGTGGACAGGTTAGCTCTGGGGCCAACGTCCTGACTTTC	CASGQVSSGANVLTF
14	medium-sized	TRBV20-1	-	TRBJ1-2	TGCAGTGCTACCCCCTCCCCGACAAGCTATGGCTACACCTTC	CSATPSPTSYGYTF
15	medium-sized	TRBV20-1	TRBD1	TRBJ1-2	TGCAGTGCCTCGCATTCATTTATTCAGGGGGATGGCTACACCTTC	CSASHSFIQGDGYTF
13	few	TRBV29-1	-	TRBJ2-7	TGCAGCGTTGAACAGGCCGCTTCCTACGAGCAGTACTTC	CSVEQAASYEQYF
14	-	TRBV2	TRBD1	TRBJ2-7	TGTGCCAGCAGTGAGGGACAGGGGGGTTACGAGCAGTACTTC	CASSEGQGGYEQYF
14	-	TRBV7-6	-	TRBJ1-3	TGTGCCAGCATCCCCACCAGCTCTGGAAACACCATATATTTT	CASIPTSSGNTIYF
13	-	TRBV11-3	TRBD1	TRBJ2-7	TGTGCCAGCAGCTTCACCAGGGGGAGCGAGCAGTACTTC	CASSFTRGSEQYF
14	-	TRBV9	TRBD1	TRBJ2-5	TGTGCCAGCAGCGTCGGGACAGCAGGCGAGACCCAGTACTTC	CASSVGTAGETQYF
13	few	TRBV20-1	TRBD1	TRBJ1-1	TGCAGTGCTGGAGGACAGGGTCGCACTGAAGCTTTCTTT	CSAGGQGRTEAFF
15	-	TRBV20-1	-	TRBJ2-5	TGCAGTGCTAGACGACACCGGGACAACCAAGAGACCCAGTACTTC	CSARRHRDNQETQYF
18	few	TRBV6-2/TRBV6-3	TRBD1	TRBJ1-5	TGTGCCAGCAGTGCCAGGACAGGGGATAGAAGTAGCAATCAGCCCCAGCATTTT	CASSARTGDRSSNQPQHF
15	-	TRBV7-2	TRBD1	TRBJ2-5	TGTGCCAGCAGCGGAGGACAGGGGGAATCGGAGACCCAGTACTTC	CASSGGQGESETQYF
18	-	TRBV7-2	-	TRBJ2-7	TGCGCCAGCAGCCAAGTGGTGTTAGGCAGCGGAAGCTCCTACGAGCAGTACTTC	CASSQVVLGSGSSYEQYF
12	few	TRBV27	-	TRBJ1-5	TGTGCCAGCAGCATTATTGGAGAGCCCCAGCATTTT	CASSIIGEPQHF
15	few	TRBV7-2	-	TRBJ1-5	TGTGCCAGCAGCACCAACCGGGGGGGGTTCCAGCCCCAGCATTTT	CASSTNRGGFQPQHF
15	-	TRBV28	TRBD1	TRBJ1-2	TGTGCCAGCAGGGACAGGGGGGAAGCTAACTATGGCTACACCTTC	CASRDRGEANYGYTF
14	-	TRBV20-1	TRBD2	TRBJ2-1	TGCAGTGCCCCCAGCCGGACTAGCAGCGATGAGCAGTTCTTC	CSAPSRTSSDEQFF
11	-	TRBV6-1	-	TRBJ2-1	TGTGCCAGCAGTACTTTGGATCGAGGGGGTTTC	CASSTLDRGGF
12	-	TRBV7-2	-	TRBJ2-5	TGTGCCAGCAGCTTAGCCTTCGAGACCCAGTACTTC	CASSLAFETQYF
16	-	TRBV7-9	-	TRBJ2-6	TGTGCCAGCAGCTTTGGACGGGGCTCTGGGGCCAACGTCCTGACTTTC	CASSFGRGSGANVLTF
14	few	TRBV20-1	TRBD1	TRBJ1-1	TGCAGTGCTAGAGATAGGTGGGACAGGGTTGAAGCTTTCTTT	CSARDRWDRVEAFF
12	-	TRBV27	-	TRBJ1-5	TGTGCCAGCAGTTCCCCCGGTCAACCCCAGCATTTT	CASSSPGQPQHF
11	few	TRBV29-1	TRBD2	TRBJ2-7	TGCAGCGTTGGTGTAGCGGGGGAGCAGTACTTC	CSVGVAGEQYF
15	-	TRBV19	TRBD1	TRBJ2-6	TGTGCCAGTAAGCTAGGGGGCGCTGGGGCCAACGTCCTGACTTTC	CASKLGGAGANVLTF
16	-	TRBV2	-	TRBJ1-2	TGTGCCAGCGGGCTAAGCGGGGGGGTCGGGAACTATGGCTACACCTTC	CASGLSGGVGNYGYTF